This T cell receptor (beta chain) originates from a study of T cell responses to AZD1222 COVID-19 vaccine. Study results and caveats: Reportedly, nearly half the spike-specific TCRs target unmutated variant regions.

About this clone itself: The target antigen is unknown.

J was trimmed by 4 bases and V by 6 bases; bases with no gene match: 5. Germline V gives CDR1 SEHNR, CDR2 FQNEAQ (reference sequence). This CDR3 has 13 residues. The assay was immunoSEQ multiplex PCR, and TCRdb's table has in-frame clones only and misses some. The table records some 110,000 clones, 90% of them present only once. The V and J genes are TRBV7-9 and TRBJ1-2; TRBD1 matches 7 bases. This sample comprised peripheral blood, obtained 28 days after the second AZD1222 dose. The receptor's source is an adult who received the AZD1222 COVID-19 vaccine. In DNA form, the CDR3 reads TGTGCCAGCAGTCTCCGGGACAGCTATGGCTACACCTTC. This translates into CASSLRDSYGYTF.